This T cell receptor (beta chain) is from a study of T cell responses to AZD1222 COVID-19 vaccine. Study details: Analysis merged second doses at about 4 or about 12 weeks.

With 6 bases clipped from V and 4 bases from J, the junction kept 8 bases outside the gene matches. This CDR3 is 15 amino acids long. Germline CDR1 and CDR2: MNHEY and SMNVEV (reference sequence). Using immunoSEQ multiplex PCR, the repertoire was profiled, and TCRdb retains in-frame clones only, with some absent. The sample carries roughly 160,000 clones, 85% to 95% recorded once. The genes are TRBV27 and TRBJ2-3; 9 nucleotides agree with TRBD1. The sequence was obtained from an adult in good health. The sequencing used peripheral blood, collected on day 0 of AZD1222 vaccination. The DNA of the CDR3 is TGTGCCAGCAGGTCCTGGACAGGGGCGGCAGATACGCAGTATTTT. As protein: CASRSWTGAADTQYF.